The clone carrying this T cell receptor (beta chain) has a handful of counts. Sequenced by immunoSEQ multiplex PCR; TCRdb stores in-frame clones only, minus some. Altogether hundreds of thousands of clones are present, roughly 73% being singletons, with the ten largest covering around 1.7%. The data originate from a study of shared clonotypes between healthy human individuals. On the study more broadly: A couple of women and a few men aged 18 to 49 made up the donors.

Trimming cost V 3 bases and J 1 base, with 15 bases left between them. Germline V lookup: CDR1 SGHDT, CDR2 YYEEEE. The CDR3 is made up of 16 amino acids. This receptor was obtained from a woman in her 30s in good health. The sample consisted of memory CD4+ T cells sorted from blood. Stated subset: CD45RA-negative fraction. The chain couples TRBV5-6 to TRBJ2-3; tentative D call: TRBD1 (5 bases). DNA of the CDR3: TGTGCCAGCAGCTCCCAGGGCAGGCCCGGCACAGATACGCAGTATTTT. Its translation: CASSSQGRPGTDTQYF.